This T cell receptor beta chain was captured in a study of cytomegalovirus exposure and HLA in healthy donors. General study points: A highly shared variant cluster was judged a likely technical artifact. Compared with the approximately 680-donor mean, an Asian-associated ancestry cluster reportedly had fewer N-insertions, according to a later analysis.

The PCR ran on 60 Vbeta and 13 Jbeta primers. Produced via immunoSEQ multiplex PCR; TCRdb's table is partial and in-frame only. The sample consists of about 130,000 clones, approximately 70% of them appearing once. Germline loops: CDR1 SGHKS, CDR2 YYEKEE (reference sequence). This CDR3 has 14 residues. The V gene lost 1 base and the J gene lost 3 bases, with 11 bases spanning the gap. About this clone: The antigen is unknown.

Input material: PBMCs. The V call is TRBV5-5, the J call TRBJ2-7, with D maybe TRBD2 (7 bases). The receptor was derived from a human donor in good health. CDR3 nucleotides: TGTGCCAGCAGCTTGCTGGGAGGGGGCTACGAGCAGTACTTC. Translated, it gives CASSLLGGGYEQYF.